Listed below are T cell receptor beta chains from one sample, sequenced in a study of T cells after yellow fever vaccination. TCRdb ran MiXCR on the 5' RACE reads and lists one entry per CDR3 protein. Of around 260,000 distinct CDR3 sequences detected, roughly 5% appear once; the ten largest clones hold 2.5% to 4%. The input for sequencing was CD4+ T cells sorted from PBMCs, taken on the day of the yellow fever booster vaccination. Receptor source: a man aged 18-30 years who received the YFV17D yellow fever vaccine. Each CDR3 is given with its conserved first and last residue. D genes are given only for firm matches. Clone size, where shown, is once, few, many, or a class for clones that have expanded.

CDR3	DNA	size	J	D	V
CSVHPRGLTGMETQYF	TGCAGCGTACACCCCCGGGGGTTAACAGGGATGGAGACCCAGTACTTC	few	TRBJ2-5	-	TRBV29-1
CSVSQPGQGADGYTF	TGCAGTGTTAGTCAACCGGGACAGGGGGCGGATGGCTACACCTTC	many	TRBJ1-2	TRBD1	TRBV20-1
CASSDRDHTDTQYF	TGTGCCAGCAGCGACAGGGACCACACAGATACGCAGTATTTT	-	TRBJ2-3	TRBD1	TRBV6-5
CASSRVGTGGFEAFF	TGTGCCAGCAGTAGAGTCGGGACAGGGGGATTTGAAGCTTTCTTT	-	TRBJ1-1	TRBD1	TRBV7-9
CAIQTSGGSGDTQYF	TGTGCCATCCAGACTAGCGGGGGGAGTGGAGATACGCAGTATTTT	many	TRBJ2-3	TRBD2	TRBV10-3
CATSAPTSGGAGEQFF	TGTGCCACCAGTGCCCCTACTAGCGGGGGGGCAGGTGAGCAGTTCTTC	-	TRBJ2-1	TRBD2	TRBV24-1
CSAGEGGGELFF	TGCAGCGCCGGGGAGGGAGGAGGGGAGCTTTTCTTT	few	TRBJ1-1	-	TRBV29-1
CASSQSRLGRGELFF	TGTGCCAGCAGCCAGTCCCGACTTGGTCGTGGGGAGCTGTTTTTT	many	TRBJ2-2	-	TRBV3-1
CASSPDGRYGYTF	TGCGCCAGCAGTCCAGACGGTCGCTATGGCTACACCTTC	many	TRBJ1-2	-	TRBV5-1
CASSPTGGIDNEQFF	TGTGCCAGCTCACCGACAGGGGGCATAGACAATGAGCAGTTCTTC	many	TRBJ2-1	TRBD1	TRBV18
CASRGEDRAKAFF	TGTGCCAGCAGGGGGGAGGACAGGGCGAAAGCTTTCTTT	-	TRBJ1-1	TRBD1	TRBV12-3/TRBV12-4
CASSLVTGGKWSPLHF	TGTGCCAGCAGCTTGGTTACAGGGGGCAAGTGGTCACCCCTCCACTTT	-	TRBJ1-6	TRBD1	TRBV5-6
CASSALPSEGQGWYGYTF	TGCGCCAGCAGCGCCCTACCGTCAGAGGGACAGGGATGGTATGGCTACACCTTC	-	TRBJ1-2	TRBD1	TRBV5-1
CASSFALDIRASNEQFF	TGCGCCAGCAGCTTCGCCTTGGACATTAGAGCTAGCAATGAGCAGTTCTTC	many	TRBJ2-1	-	TRBV5-1
CSATLGVTYGYTF	TGCAGTGCCACCCTCGGGGTAACCTATGGCTACACCTTC	-	TRBJ1-2	-	TRBV20-1
CASSLAVGRGGETQYF	TGTGCCAGCAGCTTGGCAGTTGGCCGGGGCGGGGAGACCCAGTACTTC	many	TRBJ2-5	-	TRBV5-5
CASSMPAQTYNEQFF	TGTGCCAGTAGTATGCCAGCCCAGACCTACAATGAGCAGTTCTTC	few	TRBJ2-1	-	TRBV19
CATSRRGADTGELFF	TGTGCCACCAGCCGTCGGGGGGCGGACACCGGGGAGCTGTTTTTT	-	TRBJ2-2	-	TRBV15
CASSQDSTDTQYF	TGCGCCAGCAGCCAAGATAGCACAGATACGCAGTATTTT	many	TRBJ2-3	-	TRBV4-3